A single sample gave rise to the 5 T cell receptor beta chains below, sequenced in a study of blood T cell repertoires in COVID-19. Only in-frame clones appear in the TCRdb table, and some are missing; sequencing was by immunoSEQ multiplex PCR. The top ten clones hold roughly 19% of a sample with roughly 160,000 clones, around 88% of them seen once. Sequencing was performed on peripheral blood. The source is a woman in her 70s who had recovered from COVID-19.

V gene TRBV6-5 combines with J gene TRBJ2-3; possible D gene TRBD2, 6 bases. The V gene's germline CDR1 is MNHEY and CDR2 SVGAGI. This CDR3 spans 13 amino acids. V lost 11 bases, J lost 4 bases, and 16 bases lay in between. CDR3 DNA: TGTGCCGTGCGGGGTAGCGGCCCAGATACGCAGTATTTT. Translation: CAVRGSGPDTQYF.

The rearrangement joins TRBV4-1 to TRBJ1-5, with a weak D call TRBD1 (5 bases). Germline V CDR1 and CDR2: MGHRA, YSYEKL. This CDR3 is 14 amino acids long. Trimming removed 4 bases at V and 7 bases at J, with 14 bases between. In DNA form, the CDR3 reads TGCGCCAGCAGCCCCTCGGGGGGGGTGCAGCCCCAGCATTTT. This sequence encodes CASSPSGGVQPQHF.

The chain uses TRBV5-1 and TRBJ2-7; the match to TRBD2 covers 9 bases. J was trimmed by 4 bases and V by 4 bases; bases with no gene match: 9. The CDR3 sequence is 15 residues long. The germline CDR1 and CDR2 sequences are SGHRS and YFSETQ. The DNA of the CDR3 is TGCGCCAGCAGCCCGGGGGGGACTAGCAGGTACGAGCAGTACTTC. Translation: CASSPGGTSRYEQYF.

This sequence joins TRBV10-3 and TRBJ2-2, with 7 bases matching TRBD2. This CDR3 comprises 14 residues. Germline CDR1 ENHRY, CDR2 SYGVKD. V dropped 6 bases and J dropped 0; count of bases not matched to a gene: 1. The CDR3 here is CAIRLAANTGELFF. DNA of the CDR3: TGTGCCATCAGGCTAGCGGCGAACACCGGGGAGCTGTTTTTT.

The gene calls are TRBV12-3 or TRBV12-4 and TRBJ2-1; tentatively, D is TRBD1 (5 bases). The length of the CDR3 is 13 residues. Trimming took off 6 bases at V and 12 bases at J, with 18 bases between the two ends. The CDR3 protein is CASSPNQGLGQFF. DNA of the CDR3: TGTGCCAGCAGCCCTAACCAGGGCTTGGGGCAGTTCTTC.